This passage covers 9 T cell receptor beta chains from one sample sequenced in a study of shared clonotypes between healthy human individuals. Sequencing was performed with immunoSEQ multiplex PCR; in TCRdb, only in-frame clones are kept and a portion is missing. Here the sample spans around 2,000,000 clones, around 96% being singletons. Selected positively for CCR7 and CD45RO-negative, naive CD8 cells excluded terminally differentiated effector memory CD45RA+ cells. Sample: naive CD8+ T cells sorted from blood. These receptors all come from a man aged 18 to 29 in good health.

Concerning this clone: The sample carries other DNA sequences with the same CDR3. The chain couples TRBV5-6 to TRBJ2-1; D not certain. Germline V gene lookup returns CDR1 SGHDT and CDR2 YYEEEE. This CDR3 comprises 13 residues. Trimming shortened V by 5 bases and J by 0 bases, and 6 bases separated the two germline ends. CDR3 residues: CASSPSSYNEQFF. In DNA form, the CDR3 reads TGTGCCAGCAGTCCTAGCTCCTACAATGAGCAGTTCTTC.

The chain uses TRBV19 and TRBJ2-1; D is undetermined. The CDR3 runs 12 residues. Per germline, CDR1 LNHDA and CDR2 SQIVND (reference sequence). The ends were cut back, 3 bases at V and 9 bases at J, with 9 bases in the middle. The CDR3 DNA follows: TGTGCCAGTAGTATTGTTGGCGTTGAGCAGTTCTTC. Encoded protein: CASSIVGVEQFF.

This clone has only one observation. For the CDR3, the DNA is TGTGCCAGCAGCGACAGGGGCTATGGCTACACCTTC. Translated, it gives CASSDRGYGYTF. The chain couples TRBV7-9 to TRBJ1-2; the match to TRBD1 covers 8 bases. V was pared by 5 bases and J by 4 bases, with 0 bases of the junction left unmatched. The germline gives CDR1 SEHNR, CDR2 FQNEAQ (reference sequence). The CDR3 spans 12 residues.

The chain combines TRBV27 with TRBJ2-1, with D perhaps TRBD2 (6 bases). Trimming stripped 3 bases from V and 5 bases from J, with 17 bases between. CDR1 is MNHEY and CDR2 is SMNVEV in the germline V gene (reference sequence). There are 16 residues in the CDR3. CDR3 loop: CASSLGPGTVDNEQFF. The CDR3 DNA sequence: TGTGCCAGCAGTTTGGGCCCCGGGACTGTGGACAATGAGCAGTTCTTC.

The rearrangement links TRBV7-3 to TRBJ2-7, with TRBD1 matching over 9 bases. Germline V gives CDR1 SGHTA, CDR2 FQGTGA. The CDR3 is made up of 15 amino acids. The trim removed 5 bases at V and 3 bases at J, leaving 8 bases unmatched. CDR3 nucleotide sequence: TGTGCCAGCAGCGACAACCGGACAGGGGACTACGAGCAGTACTTC. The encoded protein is CASSDNRTGDYEQYF.

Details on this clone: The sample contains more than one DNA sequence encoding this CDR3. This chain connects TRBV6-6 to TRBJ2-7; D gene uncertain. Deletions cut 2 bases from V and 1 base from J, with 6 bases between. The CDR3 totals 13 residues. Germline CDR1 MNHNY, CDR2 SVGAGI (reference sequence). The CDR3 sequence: CASSYGQSYEQYF. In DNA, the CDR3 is TGTGCCAGCAGTTACGGGCAGTCCTACGAGCAGTACTTC.

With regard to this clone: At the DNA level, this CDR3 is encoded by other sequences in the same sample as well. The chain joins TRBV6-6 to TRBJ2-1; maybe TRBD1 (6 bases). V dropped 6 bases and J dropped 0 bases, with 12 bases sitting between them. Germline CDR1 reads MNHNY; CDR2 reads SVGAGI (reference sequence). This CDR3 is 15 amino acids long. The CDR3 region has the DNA TGTGCCAGCAGCCCCACAGGGAGCTCCTACAATGAGCAGTTCTTC. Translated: CASSPTGSSYNEQFF.

For the CDR3, the DNA is TGTGCCAGCAGCCCATCCTCCGGACAGGTCTACGAGCAGTACTTC. Protein: CASSPSSGQVYEQYF. The chain recombines TRBV11-2 with TRBJ2-7; the match to TRBD1 covers 7 bases. The junction had 10 bases not matched to a gene; V was cut back by 5 bases and J by 3 bases. The CDR3 has 15 amino acids. Germline V gene data show CDR1 as SGHAT and CDR2 as FQNNGV.

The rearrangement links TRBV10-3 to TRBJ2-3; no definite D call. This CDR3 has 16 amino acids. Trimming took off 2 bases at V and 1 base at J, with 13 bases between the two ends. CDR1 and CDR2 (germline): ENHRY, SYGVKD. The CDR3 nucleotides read TGTGCCATCAGTGAGCTAACAGTTTTGGGCACAGATACGCAGTATTTT. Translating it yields CAISELTVLGTDTQYF.